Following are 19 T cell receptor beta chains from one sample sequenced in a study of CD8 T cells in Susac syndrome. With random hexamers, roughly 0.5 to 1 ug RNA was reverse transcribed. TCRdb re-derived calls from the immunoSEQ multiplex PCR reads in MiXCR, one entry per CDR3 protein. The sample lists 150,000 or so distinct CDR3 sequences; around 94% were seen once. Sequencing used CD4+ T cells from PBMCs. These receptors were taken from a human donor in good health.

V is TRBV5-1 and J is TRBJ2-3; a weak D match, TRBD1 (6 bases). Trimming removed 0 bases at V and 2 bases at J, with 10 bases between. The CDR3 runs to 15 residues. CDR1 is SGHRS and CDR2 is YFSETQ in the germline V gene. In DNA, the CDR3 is TGCGCCAGCAGCTTGGACCAGGGACACACAGATACGCAGTATTTT. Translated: CASSLDQGHTDTQYF.

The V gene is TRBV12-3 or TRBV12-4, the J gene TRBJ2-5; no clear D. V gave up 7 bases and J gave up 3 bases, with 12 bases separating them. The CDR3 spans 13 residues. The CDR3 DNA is TGTGCCAGCACCTCGGACCAGAAAGAGACCCAGTACTTC. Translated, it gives CASTSDQKETQYF.

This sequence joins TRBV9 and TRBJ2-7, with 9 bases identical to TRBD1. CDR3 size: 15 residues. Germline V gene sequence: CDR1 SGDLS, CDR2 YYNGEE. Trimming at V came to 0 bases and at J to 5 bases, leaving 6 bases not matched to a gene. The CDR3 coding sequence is TGTGCCAGCAGCGTAGGGGGGACAGGGTTCCACGAGCAGTACTTC. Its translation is CASSVGGTGFHEQYF.

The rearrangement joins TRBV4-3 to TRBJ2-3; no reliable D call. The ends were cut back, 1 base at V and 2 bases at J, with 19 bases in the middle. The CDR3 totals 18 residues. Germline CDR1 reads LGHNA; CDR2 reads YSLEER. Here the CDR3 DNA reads TGCGCCAGCAGCCAAGGAACCCATGGCGGTATCCCCACAGATACGCAGTATTTT. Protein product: CASSQGTHGGIPTDTQYF.

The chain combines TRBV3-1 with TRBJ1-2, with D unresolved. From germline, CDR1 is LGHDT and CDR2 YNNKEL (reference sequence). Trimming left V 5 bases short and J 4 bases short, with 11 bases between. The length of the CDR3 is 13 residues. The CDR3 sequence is CASSGREGYGYTF. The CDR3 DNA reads TGTGCCAGCAGCGGTCGGGAAGGCTATGGCTACACCTTC.

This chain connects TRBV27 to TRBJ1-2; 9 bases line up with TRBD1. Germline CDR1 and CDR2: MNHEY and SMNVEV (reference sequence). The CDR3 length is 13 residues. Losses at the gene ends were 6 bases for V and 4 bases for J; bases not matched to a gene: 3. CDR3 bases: TGTGCCAGCAGGCCGACAGGGGGCTATGGCTACACCTTC. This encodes CASRPTGGYGYTF.

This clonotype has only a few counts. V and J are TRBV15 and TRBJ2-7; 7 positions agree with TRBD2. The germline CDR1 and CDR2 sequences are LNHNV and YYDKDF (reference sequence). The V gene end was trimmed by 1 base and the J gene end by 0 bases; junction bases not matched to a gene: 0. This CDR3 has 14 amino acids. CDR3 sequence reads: CATSRGGSSYEQYF. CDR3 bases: TGTGCCACCAGCAGAGGCGGGAGCTCCTACGAGCAGTACTTC.

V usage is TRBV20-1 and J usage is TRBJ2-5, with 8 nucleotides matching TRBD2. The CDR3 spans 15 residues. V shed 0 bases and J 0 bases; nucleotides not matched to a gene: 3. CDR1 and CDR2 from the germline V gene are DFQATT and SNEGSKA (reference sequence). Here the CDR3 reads CSARDPRGDQETQYF. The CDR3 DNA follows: TGCAGTGCTAGAGATCCGCGGGGGGACCAAGAGACCCAGTACTTC.

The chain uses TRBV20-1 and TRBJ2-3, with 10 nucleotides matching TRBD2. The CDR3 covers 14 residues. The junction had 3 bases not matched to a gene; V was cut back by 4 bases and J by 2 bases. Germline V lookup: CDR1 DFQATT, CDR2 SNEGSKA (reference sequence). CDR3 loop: CSATGLADTDTQYF. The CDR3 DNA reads TGCAGTGCTACTGGACTAGCGGACACAGATACGCAGTATTTT.

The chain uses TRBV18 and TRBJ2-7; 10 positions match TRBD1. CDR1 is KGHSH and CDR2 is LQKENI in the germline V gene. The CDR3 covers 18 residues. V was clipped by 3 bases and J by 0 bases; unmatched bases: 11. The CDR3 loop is CASSPTPGQGSGSYEQYF. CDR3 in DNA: TGTGCCAGCTCACCTACACCGGGACAGGGGTCGGGCTCCTACGAGCAGTACTTC.

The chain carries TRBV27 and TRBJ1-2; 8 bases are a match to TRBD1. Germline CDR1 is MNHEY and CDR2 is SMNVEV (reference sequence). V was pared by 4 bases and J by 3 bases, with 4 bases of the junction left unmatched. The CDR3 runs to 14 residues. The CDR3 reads CASSSGQGHYGYTF. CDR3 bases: TGTGCCAGCAGTTCAGGACAGGGACACTATGGCTACACCTTC.

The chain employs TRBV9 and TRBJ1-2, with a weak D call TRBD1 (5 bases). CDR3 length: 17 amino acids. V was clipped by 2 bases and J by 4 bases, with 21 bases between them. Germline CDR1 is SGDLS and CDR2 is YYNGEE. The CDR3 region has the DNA TGTGCCAGCAGCGTGGACCCCGGGACGGAGGTCGGCTATGGCTACACCTTC. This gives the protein CASSVDPGTEVGYGYTF.

The CDR3 is CAWSEPSRGEAFF. In DNA form, the CDR3 reads TGTGCCTGGAGCGAACCCTCCCGCGGTGAAGCTTTCTTT. The V and J genes are TRBV30 and TRBJ1-1; no clear D gene. The CDR3 contains 13 residues. The ends were cut back, 3 bases at V and 7 bases at J, with 15 bases in the middle. Germline-derived CDR1 and CDR2 are GTSNPN and SVGIG (reference sequence). Complete variable domain (other parts from reference TRBV30 and TRBJ1-1): SQTIHQWPATLVQPVGSPLSLECTVEGTSNPNLYWYRQAAGRGLQLLFYSVGIGQISSEVPQNLSASRPQDRQFILSSKKLLLSDSGFYLCAWSEPSRGEAFFGQGTRLTVV.

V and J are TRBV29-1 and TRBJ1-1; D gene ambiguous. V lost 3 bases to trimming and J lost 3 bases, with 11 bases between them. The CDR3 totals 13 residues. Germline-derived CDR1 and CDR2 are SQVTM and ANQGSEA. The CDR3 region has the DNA TGCAGCGTTGATTTGGGCAGCTACACTGAAGCTTTCTTT. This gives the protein CSVDLGSYTEAFF.

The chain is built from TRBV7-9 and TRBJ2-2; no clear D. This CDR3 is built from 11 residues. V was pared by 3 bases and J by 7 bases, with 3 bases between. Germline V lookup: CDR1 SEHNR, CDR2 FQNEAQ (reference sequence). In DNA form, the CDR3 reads TGTGCCAGCAGCTTTGGCGGGGAGCTGTTTTTT. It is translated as CASSFGGELFF.

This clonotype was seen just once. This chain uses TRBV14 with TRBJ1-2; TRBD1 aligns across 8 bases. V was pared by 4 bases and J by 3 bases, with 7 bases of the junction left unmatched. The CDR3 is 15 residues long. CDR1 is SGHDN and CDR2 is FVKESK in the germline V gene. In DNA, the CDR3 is TGTGCCAGCAGCCTAATGCAGGGGGCTGACTATGGCTACACCTTC. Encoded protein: CASSLMQGADYGYTF.

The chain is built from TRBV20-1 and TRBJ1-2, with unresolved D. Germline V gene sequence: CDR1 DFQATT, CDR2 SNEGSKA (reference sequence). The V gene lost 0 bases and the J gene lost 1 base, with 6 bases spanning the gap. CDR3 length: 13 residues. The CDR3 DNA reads TGCAGTGCTAGAGATCCCGGTAACTATGGCTACACCTTC. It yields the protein CSARDPGNYGYTF.

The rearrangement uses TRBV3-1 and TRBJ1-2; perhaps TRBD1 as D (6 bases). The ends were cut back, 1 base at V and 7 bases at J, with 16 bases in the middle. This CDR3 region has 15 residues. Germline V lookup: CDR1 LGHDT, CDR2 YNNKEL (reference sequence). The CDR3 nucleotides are TGTGCCAGCAGCCAAGCCGTCAGGGGCGGTCGTGGCTACACCTTC. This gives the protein CASSQAVRGGRGYTF.

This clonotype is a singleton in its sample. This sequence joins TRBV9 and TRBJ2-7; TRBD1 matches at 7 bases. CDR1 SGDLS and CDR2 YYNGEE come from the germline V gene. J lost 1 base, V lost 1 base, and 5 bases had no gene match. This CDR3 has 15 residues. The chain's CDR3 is CASSVRADRSYEQYF. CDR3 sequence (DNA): TGTGCCAGCAGCGTAAGGGCGGACAGGTCCTACGAGCAGTACTTC.